The rows below give T cell receptor beta chains drawn from one sample of a study of shared T cell receptors in the human thymus. This table comes from immunoSEQ multiplex PCR, and its TCRdb copy is limited to in-frame clones, with some not included. The data show 630,000 or so clones, about 90% seen once. This sample also appeared in a second study, on human thymus T cells.

Sequenced input: thymocytes. These receptors were obtained from a boy in the first two years of life with a congenital heart defect. CDR3s include the opening cysteine and the closing phenylalanine or tryptophan. Size is stated for part of the rows, as once, few or many counts, or as a class when the clone is expanded.

J,length,size,V,CDR3
TRBJ1-1,16,.,TRBV5-1,CASSLGTDSMNTEAFF
TRBJ1-5,22,.,TRBV2,CASSEVLYLSGTSSGGPQPQHF
TRBJ2-7,12,.,TRBV29-1,CSVGDRGREQYF
TRBJ1-2,19,.,TRBV5-6,CASSLGLGSNQTANYGYTF
TRBJ1-1,16,.,TRBV5-1,CASSFGQVSSFREAFF
TRBJ1-2,16,.,TRBV19,CASSSTRDREINGYTF
TRBJ2-7,19,.,TRBV15,CATSRDRPTHTPYSYEQYF
TRBJ2-1,16,.,TRBV4-3,CASSQDLAGGRNEQFF
TRBJ1-3,18,.,TRBV7-2,CASSLYTNGTGNGNTIYF
TRBJ1-5,16,.,TRBV27,CASSIHRVNSNQPQHF
TRBJ2-3,16,.,TRBV7-9,CASSPTGTSGTDTQYF
TRBJ2-5,12,.,TRBV13,CASSWDKETQYF
TRBJ1-4,15,.,TRBV7-9,CASTLTGTTNEKLFF
TRBJ1-1,17,.,TRBV7-2,CASSFPGQGAENTEAFF
TRBJ2-4,16,.,TRBV28,CASSHPSGSGENIQYF
TRBJ2-7,15,once,TRBV7-9,CASSFDRDKPYEQYF
TRBJ2-7,14,.,TRBV12-5,CASGRPGQGYEQYF
TRBJ1-1,15,.,TRBV28,CASSSGTGGGTEAFF
TRBJ1-5,13,.,TRBV6-5,CASSSTVNQPQHF
TRBJ1-4,16,once,TRBV5-6,CASSLTRDRASEKLFF
TRBJ2-3,17,.,TRBV11-2,CASSLGRRAAGTDTQYF
TRBJ2-2,17,.,TRBV27,CASSLPARSDNTGELFF
TRBJ2-7,13,few,TRBV11-2,CASSLGLIYEQYF
TRBJ1-2,16,.,TRBV4-3,CASSQTTTGAGYGYTF
TRBJ2-3,13,.,TRBV9,CASSDSVADTQYF
TRBJ1-5,14,.,TRBV27,CASSLSAEIQPQHF
TRBJ2-7,11,once,TRBV29-1,CSVMKGYEQYF
TRBJ1-1,15,.,TRBV9,CASSVGGQWNTEAFF
TRBJ1-5,17,once,TRBV28,CASSWDTITDSNQPQHF
TRBJ2-2,13,.,TRBV10-3,CAIKIQGGGELFF
TRBJ2-2,14,.,TRBV10-1,CASQAGGQGGELFF
TRBJ1-2,13,once,TRBV11-2,CASSPSGAYGYTF
TRBJ2-7,13,.,TRBV5-5,CASSFRGTYEQYF